What follows is one TCR beta chain and its context. Its recognized antigen is unknown. Base qualities are not recorded, but no much larger clone differs from it by a single base. The intended sense of this specimen's time point label: recipient sample about 28 days before transplant, after cytoreduction. Blood samples were obtained from recipients approximately 28 days before transplant and at days 30, 100 and 180 after transplant. Nuclei Lysis Solution was used to extract genomic DNA from fresh or cryopreserved unfractionated peripheral blood mononuclear cells. The immunoSEQ assay, a bias-controlled multiplex PCR using V- and J-specific primers, was used to amplify TCR beta CDR3 regions from genomic DNA. In a second PCR step, a proprietary barcode and Illumina adapter sequences were attached to the CDR3 amplicons. An Illumina MiSeq instrument was used for sequencing of the CDR3 libraries. Turning to the authors' computational methods: Export and quality control were handled in immunoSEQ Analyzer 3.0, while downstream analyses relied on R Bioconductor and Immunarch. Repertoire metrics were calculated using only productive rearrangements within the normalized downsampled data set. Clonotypes larger than 5 templates in the normalized cohort were defined as pathologically expanded. The Inverse Simpson Index served as the measure of repertoire diversity. To capture all clonotypes, CMV-specificity analyses were performed on the non-normalized data set. Held by TCRdb, this immuneACCESS table contains in-frame sequences only and omits some clones. Under half of the omission traces to an unresolved V gene where checked; the cause of the rest is unknown. V and J calls plus clone size are reproduced from that table; the DNA served to infer D and trimming. For this sample there are tens of thousands of clones; about 85% appear just once. Jointly, the top ten make up approximately 3% of the sample.

This sample is part of a study of T cell clonotyping in hematopoietic cell transplantation (dated by TCRdb to about 2021). In the study overall: Pretransplant samples from recipients were collected after cytoreduction. The study collected 110 to 150 blood samples from 30 to 35 consecutive transplant recipients and their related donors. Recruitment of patients ran from 2015 to early 2017, and follow-up continued until late 2020 or until death. General study outcomes and caveats: Recipient repertoires showed only a small fraction of overlap with donor repertoires, and over 95% appeared de novo at the given depth. After transplant, TCR diversity in recipients dropped, and pathologically expanded clonotypes climbed progressively between day 30 and day 180. Broader TCR repertoire diversity after transplant was predicted by Inverse Simpson Index values from donors and from recipients before transplant. The sample size was limited and the cells went unsorted, which meant the CD4 and CD8 repertoire contributions could not be told apart.

Specimen: peripheral blood mononuclear cells, collected before stem cell transplant. This sequence originates from a man between 60 and 75 years old with acute myeloid leukemia. Some clones in this sample may be carry-over from other donors' samples.

The DNA is as follows: TGCGCCAGCAGCTTGGTGGGGGAAGCATACAATGAGCAGTTCTTC. This codes for CASSLVGEAYNEQFF. The chain is assembled from TRBV5-1 and TRBJ2-1, with the D assignment possibly TRBD1 or TRBD2, given 5 matching bases for each. The germline V gene specifies SGHRS as CDR1 and YFSETQ as CDR2. The CDR3 holds 15 amino acids from the cysteine to the phenylalanine. CDR3 DNA is the only sequence kept; it has 45 bases, read in frame from the first base. The junction carries 11 bases between V and J, which are trimmed by 0 bases and 4 bases respectively.